The 2 T cell receptor beta chains given below trace back to one sample, sequenced in a study of shared clonotypes between healthy human individuals. CD8 cells classed as naive were CD45RO-negative and positively selected for CCR7, excluding terminally differentiated effector memory CD45RA+ cells. The method was immunoSEQ multiplex PCR; TCRdb's version includes in-frame clones alone and lacks a portion of them. This sample has approximately 650,000 clones, with around 95% found just once. Sequences were obtained from naive CD8+ T cells sorted from blood. The receptors were sampled from a woman aged 30 to 39 in good health.

The V call is TRBV6-5, the J call TRBJ2-5; D unclear. This CDR3 has 14 amino acids. V was clipped by 2 bases and J by 3 bases, with 10 bases between them. From germline, CDR1 is MNHEY and CDR2 SVGAGI. The CDR3 bases are TGTGCCAGCAGTTACGGCGCGATGGAAGAGACCCAGTACTTC. It encodes CASSYGAMEETQYF.

This rearrangement joins TRBV27 to TRBJ2-1; 8 nucleotides line up with TRBD1. The J segment lost 5 bases and the V segment lost 4 bases, leaving 7 bases of the junction unmatched. The length of the CDR3 is 15 residues. The germline V gene encodes CDR1 MNHEY and CDR2 SMNVEV (reference sequence). CDR3 protein: CASSSPDRGHNEQFF. The CDR3 bases are TGTGCCAGCAGTTCCCCAGACAGGGGTCACAATGAGCAGTTCTTC.